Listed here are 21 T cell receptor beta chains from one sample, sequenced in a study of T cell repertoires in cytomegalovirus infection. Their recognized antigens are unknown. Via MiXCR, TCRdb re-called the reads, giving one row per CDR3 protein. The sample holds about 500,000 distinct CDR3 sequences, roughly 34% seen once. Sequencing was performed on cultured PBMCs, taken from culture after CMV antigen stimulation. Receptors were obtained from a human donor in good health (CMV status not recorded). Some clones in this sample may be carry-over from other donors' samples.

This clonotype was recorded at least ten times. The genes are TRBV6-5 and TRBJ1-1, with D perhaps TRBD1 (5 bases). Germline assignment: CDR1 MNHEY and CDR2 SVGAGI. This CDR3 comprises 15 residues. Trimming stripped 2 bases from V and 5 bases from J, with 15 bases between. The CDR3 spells CASSYLGTLRTEAFF. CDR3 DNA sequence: TGTGCCAGCAGTTACCTCGGGACGCTTAGAACTGAAGCTTTCTTT.

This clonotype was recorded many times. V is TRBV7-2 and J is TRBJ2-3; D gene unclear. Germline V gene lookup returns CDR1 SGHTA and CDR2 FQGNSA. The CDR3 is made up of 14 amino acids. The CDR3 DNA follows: TGTGCAGAGACCTCCGTCGGTCGCACAGATACGCAGTATTTT. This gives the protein CAETSVGRTDTQYF.

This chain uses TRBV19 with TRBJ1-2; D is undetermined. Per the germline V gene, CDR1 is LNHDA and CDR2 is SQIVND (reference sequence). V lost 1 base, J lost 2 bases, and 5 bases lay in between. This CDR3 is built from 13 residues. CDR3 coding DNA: TGTGCCAGTAGTATAGGGATAAACTATGGCTACACCTTC. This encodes CASSIGINYGYTF.

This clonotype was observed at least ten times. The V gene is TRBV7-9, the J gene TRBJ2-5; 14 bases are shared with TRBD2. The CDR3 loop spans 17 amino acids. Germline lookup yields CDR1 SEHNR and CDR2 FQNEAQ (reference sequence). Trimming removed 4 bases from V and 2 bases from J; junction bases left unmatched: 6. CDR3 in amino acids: CASSSGLAGVLQETQYF. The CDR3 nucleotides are TGTGCCAGCAGCTCGGGACTAGCGGGAGTTCTACAAGAGACCCAGTACTTC.

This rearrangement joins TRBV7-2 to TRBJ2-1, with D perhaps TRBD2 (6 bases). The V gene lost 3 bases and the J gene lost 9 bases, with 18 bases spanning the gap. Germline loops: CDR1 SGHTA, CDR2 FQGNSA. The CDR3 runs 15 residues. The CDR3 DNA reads TGTGCCAGCAGCTTGACTAGTGGGAGAATGGGTGAGCAGTTCTTC. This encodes CASSLTSGRMGEQFF.

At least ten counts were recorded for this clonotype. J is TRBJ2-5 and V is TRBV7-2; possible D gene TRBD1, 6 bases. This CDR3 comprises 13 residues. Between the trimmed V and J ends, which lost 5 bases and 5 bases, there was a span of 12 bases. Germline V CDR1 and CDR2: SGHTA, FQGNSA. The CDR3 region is CASSRDMGETQYF. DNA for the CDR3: TGTGCCAGCAGCCGGGACATGGGGGAGACCCAGTACTTC.

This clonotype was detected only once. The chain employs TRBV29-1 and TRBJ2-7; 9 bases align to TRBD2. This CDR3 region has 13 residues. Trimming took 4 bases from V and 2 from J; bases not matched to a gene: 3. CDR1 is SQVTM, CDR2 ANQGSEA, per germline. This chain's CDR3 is CSVGLAEPYEQYF. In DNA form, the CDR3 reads TGCAGCGTTGGACTAGCGGAGCCCTACGAGCAGTACTTC.

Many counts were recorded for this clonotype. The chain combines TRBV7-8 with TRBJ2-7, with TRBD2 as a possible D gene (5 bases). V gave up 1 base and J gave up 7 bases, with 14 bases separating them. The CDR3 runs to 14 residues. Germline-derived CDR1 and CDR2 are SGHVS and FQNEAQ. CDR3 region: CASSLVAGPLEQYV. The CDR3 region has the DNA TGTGCCAGCAGCTTAGTGGCGGGCCCCCTGGAGCAGTACGTC.

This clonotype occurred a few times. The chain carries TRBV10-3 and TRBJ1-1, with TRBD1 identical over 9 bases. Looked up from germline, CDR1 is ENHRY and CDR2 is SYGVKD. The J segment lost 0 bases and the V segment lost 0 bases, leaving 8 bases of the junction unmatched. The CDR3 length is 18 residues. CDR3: CAISESWGQGSMNTEAFF. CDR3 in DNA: TGTGCCATCAGTGAGTCCTGGGGACAGGGATCCATGAACACTGAAGCTTTCTTT.

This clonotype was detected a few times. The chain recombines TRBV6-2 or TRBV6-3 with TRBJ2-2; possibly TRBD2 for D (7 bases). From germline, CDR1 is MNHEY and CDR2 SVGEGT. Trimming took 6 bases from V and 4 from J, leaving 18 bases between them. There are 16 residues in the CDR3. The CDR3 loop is CASSRGWGGGTGELFF. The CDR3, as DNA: TGTGCCAGCAGCCGCGGATGGGGAGGGGGCACCGGGGAGCTGTTTTTT.

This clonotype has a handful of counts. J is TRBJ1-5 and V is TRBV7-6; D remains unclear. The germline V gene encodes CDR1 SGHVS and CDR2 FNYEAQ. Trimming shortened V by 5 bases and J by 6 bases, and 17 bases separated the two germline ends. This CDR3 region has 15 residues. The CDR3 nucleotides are TGTGCCAGCAGCCCTAATCCCGTTGCGACTCAGCCCCAGCATTTT. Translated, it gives CASSPNPVATQPQHF.

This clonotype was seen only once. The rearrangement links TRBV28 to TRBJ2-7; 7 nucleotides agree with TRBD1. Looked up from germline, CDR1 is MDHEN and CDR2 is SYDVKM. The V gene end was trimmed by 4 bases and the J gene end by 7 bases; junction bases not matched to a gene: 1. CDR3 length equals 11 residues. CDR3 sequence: CASSSDREQYV. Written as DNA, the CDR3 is TGTGCCAGCAGTTCGGACAGGGAGCAGTACGTC.

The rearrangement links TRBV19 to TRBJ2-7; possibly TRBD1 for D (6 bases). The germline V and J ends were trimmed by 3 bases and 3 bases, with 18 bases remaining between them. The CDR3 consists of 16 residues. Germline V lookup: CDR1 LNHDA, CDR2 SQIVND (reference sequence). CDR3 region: CASSMETTGQDYEQYF. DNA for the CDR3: TGTGCCAGTAGTATGGAAACCACGGGACAAGACTACGAGCAGTACTTC. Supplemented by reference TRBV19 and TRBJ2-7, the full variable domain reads DGGITQSPKYLFRKEGQNVTLSCEQNLNHDAMYWYRQDPGQGLRLIYYSQIVNDFQKGDIAEGYSVSREKKESFPLTVTSAQKNPTAFYLCASSMETTGQDYEQYFGPGTRLTVT.

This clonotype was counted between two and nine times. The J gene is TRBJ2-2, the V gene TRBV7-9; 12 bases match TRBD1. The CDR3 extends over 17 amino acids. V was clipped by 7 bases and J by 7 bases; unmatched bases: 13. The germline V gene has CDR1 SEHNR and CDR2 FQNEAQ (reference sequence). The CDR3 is CASNRDRGLAVGGELFF. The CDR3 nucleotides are TGTGCCAGCAACAGGGACAGGGGGCTAGCCGTCGGCGGGGAGCTGTTTTTT.

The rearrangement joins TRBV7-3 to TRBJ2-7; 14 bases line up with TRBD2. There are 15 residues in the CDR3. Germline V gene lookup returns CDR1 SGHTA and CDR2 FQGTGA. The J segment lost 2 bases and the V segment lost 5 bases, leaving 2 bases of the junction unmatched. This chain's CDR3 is CASSTGLAGAYEQYF. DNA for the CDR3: TGTGCCAGCAGCACGGGACTAGCGGGGGCCTACGAGCAGTACTTC.

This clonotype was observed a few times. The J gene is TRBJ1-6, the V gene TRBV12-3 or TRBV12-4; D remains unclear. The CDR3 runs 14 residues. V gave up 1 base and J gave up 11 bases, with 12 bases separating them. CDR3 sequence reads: CASSLGGSGTPLHF. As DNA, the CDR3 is TGTGCCAGCAGTTTAGGGGGAAGCGGTACACCCCTCCACTTT.

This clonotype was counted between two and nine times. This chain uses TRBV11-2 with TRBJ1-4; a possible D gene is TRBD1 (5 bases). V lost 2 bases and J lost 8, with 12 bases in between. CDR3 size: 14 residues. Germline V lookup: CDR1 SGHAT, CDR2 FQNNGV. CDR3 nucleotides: TGTGCCAGCAGCTTATTCGACAGAGACGAAAAACTGTTTTTT. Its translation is CASSLFDRDEKLFF. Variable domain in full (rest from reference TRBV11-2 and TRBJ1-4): EAGVAQSPRYKIIEKRQSVAFWCNPISGHATLYWYQQILGQGPKLLIQFQNNGVVDDSQLPKDRFSAERLKGVDSTLKIQPAKLEDSAVYLCASSLFDRDEKLFFGSGTQLSVL.

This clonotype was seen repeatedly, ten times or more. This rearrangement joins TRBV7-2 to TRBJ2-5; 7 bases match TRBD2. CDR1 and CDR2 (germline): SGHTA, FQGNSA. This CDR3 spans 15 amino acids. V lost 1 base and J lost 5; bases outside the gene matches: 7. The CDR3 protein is CASSLGGRFHETQYF. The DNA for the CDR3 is TGTGCCAGCAGCTTAGGCGGGAGATTCCACGAGACCCAGTACTTC. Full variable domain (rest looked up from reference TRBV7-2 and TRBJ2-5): GAGVSQSPSNKVTEKGKDVELRCDPISGHTALYWYRQSLGQGLEFLIYFQGNSAPDKSGLPSDRFSAERTGGSVSTLTIQRTQQEDSAVYLCASSLGGRFHETQYFGPGTRLLVL.

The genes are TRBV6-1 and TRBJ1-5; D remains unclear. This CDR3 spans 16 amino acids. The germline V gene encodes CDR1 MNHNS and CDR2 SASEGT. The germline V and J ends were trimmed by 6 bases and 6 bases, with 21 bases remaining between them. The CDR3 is CASRRELGLYPQPQHF. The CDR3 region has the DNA TGTGCCAGCAGGAGAGAGCTAGGGTTGTATCCTCAGCCCCAGCATTTT.

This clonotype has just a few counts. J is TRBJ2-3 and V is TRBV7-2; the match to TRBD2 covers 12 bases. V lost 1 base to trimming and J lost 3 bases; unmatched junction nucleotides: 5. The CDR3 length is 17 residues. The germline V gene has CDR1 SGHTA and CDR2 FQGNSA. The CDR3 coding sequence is TGTGCCAGCAGCTTAGAGACGACTAGCGGGAGAACAGATACGCAGTATTTT. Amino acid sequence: CASSLETTSGRTDTQYF.

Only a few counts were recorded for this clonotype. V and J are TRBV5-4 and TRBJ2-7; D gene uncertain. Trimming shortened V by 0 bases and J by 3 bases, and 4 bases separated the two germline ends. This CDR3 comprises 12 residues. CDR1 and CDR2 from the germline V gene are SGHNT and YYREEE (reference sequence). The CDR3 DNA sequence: TGTGCCAGCAGCTTGGGGGACTACGAGCAGTACGTC. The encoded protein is CASSLGDYEQYV.